This is a list of T cell receptor beta chains from one sample in a study of CD8 T cells in Susac syndrome. TCRdb re-analysed the immunoSEQ multiplex PCR reads in MiXCR, keeping a single row per CDR3 protein. The table has approximately 220,000 distinct CDR3 sequences, 90% to 95% seen once. Sequenced input: CD8+ T cells from PBMCs. The receptor set was obtained from a human donor with multiple sclerosis. Both conserved end residues are part of each CDR3. The D gene is left open where the match is weak. Only some rows state a clone size, as once, few, many or a class for expanded clones.

J gene | clone size | V gene | D gene | CDR3 DNA | CDR3 protein
TRBJ2-1 | NA | TRBV12-3/TRBV12-4 | TRBD2 | TGTGCCAGCGTGGGGGTTGGGCTAGCGGGGCAAGAGCAGTTCTTC | CASVGVGLAGQEQFF
TRBJ2-4 | NA | TRBV5-6 | NA | TGTGCCAGCAGCTCGGACAGTGCGGCCAAAAACATTCAGTACTTC | CASSSDSAAKNIQYF
TRBJ2-4 | NA | TRBV3-1 | NA | TGTGCCAGCAGCCCCAGACAGACCATAGCCAAAAACATTCAGTACTTC | CASSPRQTIAKNIQYF
TRBJ2-1 | NA | TRBV12-5 | TRBD1 | TGTGCTAGTGGCCCCCAGGGGGCCTACAATGAGCAGTTCTTC | CASGPQGAYNEQFF
TRBJ2-7 | NA | TRBV20-1 | NA | TGCAGTGCTAGAGGCAGGACAGCAAGCTCCTACGAGCAGTACTTC | CSARGRTASSYEQYF
TRBJ1-6 | once | TRBV9 | NA | TGTGCCAGCAGCGGGGGGGGGCACCATAATTCACCCCTCCACTTT | CASSGGGHHNSPLHF
TRBJ2-1 | NA | TRBV13 | NA | TGTGCCAGCAGGCACCCGGACACAATACTTGGTGAGCAGTTCTTC | CASRHPDTILGEQFF
TRBJ2-3 | NA | TRBV7-9 | NA | TGTGCCAGCAGCTCTCGGATTAGCGGTTACACAGATACGCAGTATTTT | CASSSRISGYTDTQYF
TRBJ2-1 | NA | TRBV2 | TRBD1 | TGTGCCAGCAGTGAAAGGGGACAGGGAGGGAACAGTGAGCAGTTCTTC | CASSERGQGGNSEQFF
TRBJ2-7 | NA | TRBV6-2/TRBV6-3 | NA | TGTGCCAGCAGTTACGGTTGGGGGCCTTCCCCCTACGAGCAGTACTTC | CASSYGWGPSPYEQYF
TRBJ2-1 | NA | TRBV5-1 | TRBD2 | TGCGCCAGCGTCGGGACTAGCGGTGAGCAGTTCTTC | CASVGTSGEQFF
TRBJ2-2 | NA | TRBV6-6 | NA | TGTGCCAGCAGTTACGGCGGGACCGGGGAGCTGTTTTTT | CASSYGGTGELFF
TRBJ2-7 | NA | TRBV20-1 | NA | TGCAGTGCAAAGGGACCCGCCTACGAGCAGTACTTC | CSAKGPAYEQYF
TRBJ2-7 | NA | TRBV5-6 | NA | TGTGCCAGGCGACAGGTCTTCTACGAGCAGTACTTC | CARRQVFYEQYF
TRBJ2-5 | NA | TRBV12-5 | NA | TGTGCTAGTGGTTCAGTAGCCTCCCAAGAGACCCAGTACTTC | CASGSVASQETQYF
TRBJ2-5 | NA | TRBV27 | TRBD1 | TGTGCCAGCAAAAGCCTGCCGGGACAGGGAGAAGAGACCCAGTACTTC | CASKSLPGQGEETQYF
TRBJ2-1 | NA | TRBV5-1 | NA | TGCGCCAGCACCTCTGAGCAGTTCTTC | CASTSEQFF
TRBJ2-4 | NA | TRBV7-9 | NA | TGTGCCAGCAGCTCATTCGGCAGGGGTCTTGGGAACATTCAGTACTTC | CASSSFGRGLGNIQYF
TRBJ2-5 | NA | TRBV30 | NA | TGTGCCTGGAGTGTAGACGGTCAAGAGACCCAGTACTTC | CAWSVDGQETQYF
TRBJ2-2 | NA | TRBV6-6 | NA | TGTGCCAGCAGGCCTGGACACACCGGGGAGCTGTTTTTT | CASRPGHTGELFF
TRBJ2-2 | NA | TRBV5-6 | NA | TGTGCCAGCATGGCTGACTCGAACACCGGGGAGCTGTTTTTT | CASMADSNTGELFF
TRBJ1-1 | NA | TRBV7-3 | NA | TGTGCCAGCAGCTTCACCTATTCCTCGCCCAGTGAGGCTTTCTTT | CASSFTYSSPSEAFF
TRBJ2-2 | NA | TRBV3-1 | NA | TGTGCCAGCAGCCAACTACAGGGAATTTGGCACACCGGGGAGCTGTTTTTT | CASSQLQGIWHTGELFF
TRBJ1-3 | NA | TRBV9 | NA | TGTGCCAGCAGCGCAGGGGTTACGTTCAACACCATATATTTT | CASSAGVTFNTIYF
TRBJ1-1 | NA | TRBV29-1 | NA | TGCAGCGTCCCAAAGGCCGGCACTGAAGCTTTCTTT | CSVPKAGTEAFF
TRBJ2-1 | NA | TRBV7-9 | TRBD1 | TGTGCCAGCAGCTTAGCGACAGGGGTAAATGAGCAGTTCTTC | CASSLATGVNEQFF
TRBJ1-5 | NA | TRBV24-1 | NA | TGTGCCACCAGTGATGACATAAGCAATCAGCCCCAGCATTTT | CATSDDISNQPQHF
TRBJ1-3 | once | TRBV7-9 | NA | TGTGCCAGCAGCCCGAGACAGGAAGGCTCTGGAAACACCATATATTTT | CASSPRQEGSGNTIYF
TRBJ2-4 | NA | TRBV7-9 | NA | TGTGCCAGCAGCGCACGTTCGCAGGGGCAGAGGAACATTCAGTACTTC | CASSARSQGQRNIQYF
TRBJ2-3 | NA | TRBV9 | NA | TGTGCCAGCAGCGTACTGGTTGGGGCAGATACGCAGTATTTT | CASSVLVGADTQYF
TRBJ2-2 | NA | TRBV29-1 | TRBD1 | TGCAGCGTTGCCGGGACAGGGGTCTCCGGGGAGCTGTTTTTT | CSVAGTGVSGELFF
TRBJ1-4 | NA | TRBV30 | NA | TGTGCCTGGAGTGAGGGCCGCGGGGAAGAAAAACTGTTTTTT | CAWSEGRGEEKLFF
TRBJ1-2 | NA | TRBV10-1 | TRBD1 | TGCGCCAGCAGTGAGTCAACGGGACAGGGCGACTACACCTTC | CASSESTGQGDYTF
TRBJ2-6 | NA | TRBV19 | NA | TGTGCCAGTAGTTCGACGCCGGGTCAAAAAGCTGGGGCCAACGTCCTGACTTTC | CASSSTPGQKAGANVLTF
TRBJ2-7 | NA | TRBV27 | TRBD2 | TGTGCCAGCAGTGTAGGGGCCGGGAGGCGTTACGAGCAGTACTTC | CASSVGAGRRYEQYF
TRBJ2-1 | NA | TRBV5-6 | TRBD2 | TGTGCCAGCAGCTTCGGGACTAGCGGCCACAATGAGCAGTTCTTC | CASSFGTSGHNEQFF
TRBJ2-1 | NA | TRBV19 | NA | TGTGCCAGTAGTGAACCAACTGGAACATACAATGAGCAGTTCTTC | CASSEPTGTYNEQFF
TRBJ2-7 | NA | TRBV7-9 | NA | TGTGCCAGCAGCCCCGGGACAAACGAGCAGTACTTC | CASSPGTNEQYF
TRBJ1-5 | NA | TRBV19 | NA | TGTGCCAGTAGTGTCGACAGTCACAATCAGCCCCAGCATTTT | CASSVDSHNQPQHF
TRBJ2-1 | NA | TRBV19 | NA | TGTGCCAGTAGTTCAAACGGGGTCTACAATGAGCAGTTCTTC | CASSSNGVYNEQFF
TRBJ2-1 | NA | TRBV9 | NA | TGTGCCAGCAGCGTTGGTGGGAGGCCCTCCTACAATGAGCAGTTCTTC | CASSVGGRPSYNEQFF
TRBJ1-1 | NA | TRBV29-1 | NA | TGCAGCGTTGCCGAGGGCCCTGAAGCTTTCTTT | CSVAEGPEAFF
TRBJ1-1 | NA | TRBV6-2/TRBV6-3 | NA | TGTGCCAGCAGTTACGTCGGACAGCTGAACACTGAAGCTTTCTTT | CASSYVGQLNTEAFF
TRBJ1-1 | NA | TRBV15 | NA | TGTGCCACCAGCAGAACCCGGTCGGGGGTCGCTGAAGCTTTCTTT | CATSRTRSGVAEAFF
TRBJ2-2 | NA | TRBV7-9 | NA | TGTGCCAGCAGCCCCCCGACCGTCACCGGGGAGCTGTTTTTT | CASSPPTVTGELFF
TRBJ2-1 | NA | TRBV11-2 | NA | TGTGCCAGCAGCGGGGAAAGAGAGAATGAGCAGTTCTTC | CASSGERENEQFF
TRBJ2-7 | NA | TRBV7-9 | TRBD1 | TGTGCCAGCAGCCCGCACAATGACAGGGTCCCGTCCTACGAGCAGTACTTC | CASSPHNDRVPSYEQYF
TRBJ2-3 | NA | TRBV2 | NA | TGTGCCAGCAGTGAAGCCCTGACAGGCACAGATACGCAGTATTTT | CASSEALTGTDTQYF
TRBJ2-2 | NA | TRBV5-1 | NA | TGCGCCAGCAGGCTAGGCGGGGAGCTGTTTTTT | CASRLGGELFF
TRBJ2-6 | NA | TRBV9 | NA | TGTGCCAGCAGCACCCAGGGCGGGGGCCTTAGCTCTGGGGCCAACGTCCTGACTTTC | CASSTQGGGLSSGANVLTF
TRBJ1-1 | NA | TRBV7-9 | TRBD1 | TGTGCCAGCAGCCCTATCCTGACAGGGACTGAAGCTTTCTTT | CASSPILTGTEAFF
TRBJ1-1 | NA | TRBV6-5 | NA | TGTGCCAGCAGTTACTCCGGACGGGGCACTGAAGCTTTCTTT | CASSYSGRGTEAFF
TRBJ2-3 | NA | TRBV15 | NA | TGTGCCACCAGCAGAAAAGCTAGAACAGATACGCAGTATTTT | CATSRKARTDTQYF
TRBJ2-7 | NA | TRBV13 | NA | TGTGCCAGCAGCCCGGGGGAGGCTTACGAGCAGTACTTC | CASSPGEAYEQYF
TRBJ1-1 | NA | TRBV7-9 | NA | TGTGCCAGCAGCCCGGCGGGCACTGAAGCTTTCTTT | CASSPAGTEAFF
TRBJ2-7 | once | TRBV29-1 | NA | TGCAGCGCGACGGGATCCCCTTACGAGCAGTACTTC | CSATGSPYEQYF